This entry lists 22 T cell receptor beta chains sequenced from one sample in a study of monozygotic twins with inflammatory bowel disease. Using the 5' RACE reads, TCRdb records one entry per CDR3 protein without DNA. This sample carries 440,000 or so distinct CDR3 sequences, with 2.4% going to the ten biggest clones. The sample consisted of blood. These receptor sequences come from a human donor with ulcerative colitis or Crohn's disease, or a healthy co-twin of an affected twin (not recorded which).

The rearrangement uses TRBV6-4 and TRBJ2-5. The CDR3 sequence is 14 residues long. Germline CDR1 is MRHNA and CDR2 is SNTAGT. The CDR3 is CASSPMRVQETQYF.

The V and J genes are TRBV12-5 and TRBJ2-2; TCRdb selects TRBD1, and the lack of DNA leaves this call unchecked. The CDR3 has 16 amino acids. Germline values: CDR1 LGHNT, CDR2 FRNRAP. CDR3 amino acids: CASGLVQGSATGELFF.

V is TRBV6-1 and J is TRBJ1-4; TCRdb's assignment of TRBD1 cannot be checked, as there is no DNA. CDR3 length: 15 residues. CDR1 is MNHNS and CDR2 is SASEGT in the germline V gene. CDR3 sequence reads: CASSPGVATNEKLFF.

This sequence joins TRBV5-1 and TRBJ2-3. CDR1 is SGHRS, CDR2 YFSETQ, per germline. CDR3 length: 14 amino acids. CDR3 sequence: CASSLDRPTDTQYF.

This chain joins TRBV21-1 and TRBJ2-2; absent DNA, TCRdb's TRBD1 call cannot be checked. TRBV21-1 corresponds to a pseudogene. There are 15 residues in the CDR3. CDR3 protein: CASSKRGKNTGELFF.

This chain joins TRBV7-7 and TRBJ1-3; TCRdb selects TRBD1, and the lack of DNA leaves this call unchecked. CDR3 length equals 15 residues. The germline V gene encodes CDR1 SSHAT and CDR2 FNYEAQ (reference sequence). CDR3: CASSLGQSLGNTIYF.

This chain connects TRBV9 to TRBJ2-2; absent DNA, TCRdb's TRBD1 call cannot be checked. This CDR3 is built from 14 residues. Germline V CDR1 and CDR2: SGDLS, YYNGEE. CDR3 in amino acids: CASSAGTPNGELFF.

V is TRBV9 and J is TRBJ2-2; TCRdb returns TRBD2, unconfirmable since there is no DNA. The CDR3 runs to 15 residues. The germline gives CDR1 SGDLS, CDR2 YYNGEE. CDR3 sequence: CASSRFTSGTGELFF.

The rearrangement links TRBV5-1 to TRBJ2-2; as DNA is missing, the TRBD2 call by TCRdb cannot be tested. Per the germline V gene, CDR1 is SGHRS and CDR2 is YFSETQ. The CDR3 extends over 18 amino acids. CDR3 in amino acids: CASSRDERGSSTTGELFF.

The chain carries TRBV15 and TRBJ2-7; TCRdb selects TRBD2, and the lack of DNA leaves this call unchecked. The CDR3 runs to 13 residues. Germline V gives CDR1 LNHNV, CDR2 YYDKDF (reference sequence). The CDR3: CATSAGGVYEQYF.

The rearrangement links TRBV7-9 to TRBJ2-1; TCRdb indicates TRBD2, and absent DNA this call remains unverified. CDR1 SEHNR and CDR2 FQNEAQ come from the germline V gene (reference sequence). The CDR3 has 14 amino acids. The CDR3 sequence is CASSVTSGIVEQFF.

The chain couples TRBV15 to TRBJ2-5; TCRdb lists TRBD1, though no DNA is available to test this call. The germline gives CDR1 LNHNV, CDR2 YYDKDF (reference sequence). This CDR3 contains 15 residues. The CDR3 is CATTELGTVGETQYF.

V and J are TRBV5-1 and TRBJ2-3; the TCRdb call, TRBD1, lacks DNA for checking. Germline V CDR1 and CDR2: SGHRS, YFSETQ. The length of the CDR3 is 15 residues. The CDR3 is CASSLGDPATDTQYF.

The CDR3: CASSTSGRGYTF. The V gene is TRBV19, the J gene TRBJ1-2; checking the TCRdb D call of TRBD1 is not possible without DNA. The length of the CDR3 is 12 residues. Germline CDR1 and CDR2: LNHDA and SQIVND (reference sequence).

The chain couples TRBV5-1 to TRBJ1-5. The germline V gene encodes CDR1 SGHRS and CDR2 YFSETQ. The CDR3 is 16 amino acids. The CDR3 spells CASSLDRREVNQPQHF.

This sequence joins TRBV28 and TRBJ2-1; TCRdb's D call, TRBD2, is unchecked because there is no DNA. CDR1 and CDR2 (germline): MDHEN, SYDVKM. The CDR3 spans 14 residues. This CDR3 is CATTDTSAIGRQFF.

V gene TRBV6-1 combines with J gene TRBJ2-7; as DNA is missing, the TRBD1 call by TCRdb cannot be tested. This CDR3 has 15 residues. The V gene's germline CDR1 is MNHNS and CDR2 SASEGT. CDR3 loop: CATPRPGSTGYEQYF.

The CDR3 region is CASSLEGGQETQYF. The rearrangement uses TRBV7-2 and TRBJ2-5; TCRdb indicates TRBD1, and absent DNA this call remains unverified. CDR1 and CDR2 (germline): SGHTA, FQGNSA. The CDR3 has 14 amino acids.

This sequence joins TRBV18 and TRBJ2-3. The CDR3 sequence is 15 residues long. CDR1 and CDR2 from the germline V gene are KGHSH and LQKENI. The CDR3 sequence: CASSPAGGITDTQYF.

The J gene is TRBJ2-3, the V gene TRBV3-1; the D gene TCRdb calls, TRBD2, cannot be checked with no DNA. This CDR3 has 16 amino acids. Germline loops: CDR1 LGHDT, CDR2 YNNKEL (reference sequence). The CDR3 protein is CASSQSSGGAADTQYF.

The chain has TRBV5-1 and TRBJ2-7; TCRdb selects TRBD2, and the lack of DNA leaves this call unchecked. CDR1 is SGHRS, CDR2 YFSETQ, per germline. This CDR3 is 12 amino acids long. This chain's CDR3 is CASSLGLNEQYF. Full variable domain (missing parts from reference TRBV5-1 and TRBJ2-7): KAGVTQTPRYLIKTRGQQVTLSCSPISGHRSVSWYQQTPGQGLQFLFEYFSETQRNKGNFPGRFSGRQFSNSRSEMNVSTLELGDSALYLCASSLGLNEQYFGPGTRLTVT.

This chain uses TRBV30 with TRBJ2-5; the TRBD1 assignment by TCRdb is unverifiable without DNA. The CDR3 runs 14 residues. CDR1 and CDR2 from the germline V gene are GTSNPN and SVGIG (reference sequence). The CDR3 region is CAWSVRGGRETQYF. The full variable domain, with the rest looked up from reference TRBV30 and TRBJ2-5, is SQTIHQWPATLVQPVGSPLSLECTVEGTSNPNLYWYRQAAGRGLQLLFYSVGIGQISSEVPQNLSASRPQDRQFILSSKKLLLSDSGFYLCAWSVRGGRETQYFGPGTRLLVL.